This T cell receptor beta chain was recorded in a study of cytomegalovirus exposure and HLA in healthy donors. Trimming cost V 4 bases and J 5 bases, with 5 bases left between them. This CDR3 contains 10 residues. Germline V gene lookup returns CDR1 SQVTM and CDR2 ANQGSEA. Use of 60 Vbeta and 13 Jbeta primers characterized the PCR. Method: immunoSEQ multiplex PCR; TCRdb's copy keeps in-frame clones and lacks some. There are tens of thousands of clones in the sample; approximately 60% occur only once, and roughly a fifth lies in the top ten. Input material: PBMCs. This rearrangement joins TRBV29-1 to TRBJ1-1, with D hard to call. The origin of this receptor is a woman in her forties or fifties in good health and CMV-seropositive. In nucleotides, the CDR3 is TGCAGCGTTGTGAGAACTGAAGCTTTCTTT. It yields the protein CSVVRTEAFF.